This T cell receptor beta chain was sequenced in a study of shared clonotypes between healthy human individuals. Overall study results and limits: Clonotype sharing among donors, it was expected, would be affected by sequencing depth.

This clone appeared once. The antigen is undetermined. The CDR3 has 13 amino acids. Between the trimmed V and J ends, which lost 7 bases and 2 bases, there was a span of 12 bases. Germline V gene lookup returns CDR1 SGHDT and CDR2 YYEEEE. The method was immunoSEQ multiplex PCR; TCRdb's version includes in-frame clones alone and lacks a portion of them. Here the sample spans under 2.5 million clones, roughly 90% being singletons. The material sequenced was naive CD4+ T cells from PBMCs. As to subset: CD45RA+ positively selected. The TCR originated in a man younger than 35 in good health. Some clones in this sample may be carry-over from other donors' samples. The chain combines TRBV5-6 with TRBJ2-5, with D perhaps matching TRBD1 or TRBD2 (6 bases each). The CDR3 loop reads CASSLGGQETQYF. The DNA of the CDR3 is TGTGCCAGCTCACTAGGGGGGCAAGAGACCCAGTACTTC.